The 32 T cell receptor beta chains presented below share a single source sample, sequenced in a study of Graves' ophthalmopathy and Graves' hyperthyroidism. Amplification targeted the TCR beta CDR3 regions, with RNA transcripts as the source material. Second-round multiplex PCR followed a first-round RT-PCR using HTBI primers. TCRdb processed the multiplex PCR reads anew with MiXCR; each CDR3 protein has one entry. In the table there are over a million distinct CDR3 sequences, 35% to 45% of which are singletons. The sequencing sample was made of peripheral blood or thyroid tissue (not recorded which). The receptor source for this set is an adult man with Graves' hyperthyroidism.

The sample holds many counts of this clonotype. The CDR3: CATQGTANYYEQYF. The CDR3 bases are TGTGCCACCCAAGGGACAGCCAACTACTACGAGCAGTACTTC. The rearrangement links TRBV6-2 or TRBV6-3 to TRBJ2-7; 7 positions agree with TRBD1. The germline gives CDR1 MNHEY, CDR2 SVGEGT. Germline trimming cut 10 bases from V and 3 bases from J; bases unmatched to any gene: 12. The CDR3 totals 14 residues.

Ten or more counts support this clonotype. The chain has TRBV20-1 and TRBJ2-7; either TRBD1 or TRBD2 may fit D (5 bases each). The length of the CDR3 is 14 residues. Germline-derived CDR1 and CDR2 are DFQATT and SNEGSKA (reference sequence). V was clipped by 0 bases and J by 3 bases, with 12 bases between them. DNA for the CDR3: TGCAGTGCTAGAGATCGGGACGCTAACTACGAGCAGTACTTC. This encodes CSARDRDANYEQYF.

The rearrangement uses TRBV20-1 and TRBJ2-7, with a possible D match to TRBD2 (6 bases). CDR3 length equals 13 residues. Germline lookup yields CDR1 DFQATT and CDR2 SNEGSKA (reference sequence). Trimming pared 4 bases from V and 4 bases from J, leaving 14 bases between. CDR3 DNA sequence: TGCAGTGCTAAAGGCGGGAAAGAATACGAGCAGTACTTC. This codes for CSAKGGKEYEQYF.

At least ten counts were recorded for this clonotype. This chain uses TRBV9 with TRBJ1-6; the D is unclear. V lost 0 bases and J 4 bases, leaving 8 bases between the germline ends. Looked up from germline, CDR1 is SGDLS and CDR2 is YYNGEE. The CDR3 is 15 amino acids. CDR3 residues: CASSVDISYNSPLHF. The CDR3 nucleotides are TGTGCCAGCAGCGTAGATATATCTTATAATTCACCCCTCCACTTT.

The CDR3 sequence is CAIHKKVGEASYEQYF. The CDR3 DNA follows: TGTGCCATCCATAAAAAGGTGGGGGAAGCCTCCTACGAGCAGTACTTC. The chain employs TRBV2 and TRBJ2-7; D is tentatively TRBD1 or TRBD2 (5 bases each). Between the trimmed V and J ends, which lost 10 bases and 0 bases, there was a span of 22 bases. Germline CDR1 and CDR2: SNHLY and FYNNEI. This CDR3 comprises 16 residues.

Turning to this clonotype: It may be a read error: a sequence one base away is much more abundant. V and J are TRBV14 and TRBJ1-1, with D possibly TRBD1 on 6 matching bases. This CDR3 comprises 14 residues. Germline V gene sequence: CDR1 SGHDN, CDR2 FVKESK. The CDR3: CASIQVGGSTEAFF. The CDR3, as DNA: TGTGCCAGCATCCAAGTAGGGGGTTCCACTGAAGCTTTCTTT.

This clonotype has a count of ten or more. This chain connects TRBV19 to TRBJ1-2; D remains unclear. The CDR3 covers 15 residues. The germline V gene encodes CDR1 LNHDA and CDR2 SQIVND (reference sequence). The ends were cut back, 6 bases at V and 8 bases at J, with 22 bases in the middle. CDR3 bases: TGTGCCAGTAGGCCAACGGAGGCTGGGGAGTACGGCTACACCTTC. This encodes CASRPTEAGEYGYTF.

This clonotype has a handful of counts. This CDR3 is missing its conserved last phenylalanine or tryptophan, likely due to a read error. It is unclear where the CDR3 begins or ends on the DNA, so no DNA is shown, and the CDR3 is as TCRdb lists it. The CDR3 region is CASVRRTA. The rearrangement links TRBV9 to TRBJ1-3. With termini counted, the CDR3 has 8 amino acids. Germline V CDR1 and CDR2: SGDLS, YYNGEE.

The chain links TRBV2 to TRBJ2-5; 7 positions match TRBD2. Trimming at V came to 8 bases and at J to 7 bases, leaving 10 bases not matched to a gene. The V gene's germline CDR1 is SNHLY and CDR2 FYNNEI. CDR3 length: 13 residues. CDR3 nucleotide sequence: TGTGCCAGCGGGGGGGGGGGAGACTCGACCCAGTACTTC. Translation: CASGGGGDSTQYF.

The chain carries TRBV2 and TRBJ2-5, with a weak D call TRBD2 (5 bases). CDR1 is SNHLY, CDR2 FYNNEI, per germline. CDR3 size: 11 residues. With 1 base removed from V and 13 bases from J, the gap between germline ends came to 10 bases. DNA of the CDR3: TGTGCCAGCAGTGAAGGAGGGATCTGGTACTTC. It codes for CASSEGGIWYF. Using reference TRBV2 and TRBJ2-5 for the parts outside the CDR3, the full variable domain is EPEVTQTPSHQVTQMGQEVILRCVPISNHLYFYWYRQILGQKVEFLVSFYNNEISEKSEIFDDQFSVERPDGSNFTLKIRSTKLEDSAMYFCASSEGGIWYFGPGTRLLVL.

This chain joins TRBV25-1 and TRBJ1-1; 7 bases align to TRBD1. The V gene end was trimmed by 1 base and the J gene end by 5 bases; junction bases not matched to a gene: 10. CDR1 is MGHDK and CDR2 is SYGVNS in the germline V gene. This CDR3 region has 16 residues. The DNA for the CDR3 is TGTGCCAGCAGTGAATCCAGGGGGACCCGGGGGACTGAAGCTTTCTTT. Amino acids: CASSESRGTRGTEAFF.

The rearrangement joins TRBV10-3 to TRBJ1-5; the D is unclear. The ends were cut back, 10 bases at V and 5 bases at J, with 12 bases in the middle. The germline V gene has CDR1 ENHRY and CDR2 SYGVKD. The CDR3 contains 12 residues. The DNA of the CDR3 is TGTGCCACAGCCGCGGTGGATCAGCCCCAGCATTTT. Its translation: CATAAVDQPQHF.

The rearrangement joins TRBV10-3 to TRBJ1-1; weak D call: TRBD1 (5 bases). Germline CDR1 ENHRY, CDR2 SYGVKD. The CDR3 sequence is 14 residues long. V lost 0 bases and J lost 5, with 10 bases in between. The CDR3 DNA reads TGTGCCATCAGTGAGTCAGGGGCTTGGACTGAAGCTTTCTTT. This codes for CAISESGAWTEAFF.

This clonotype has a count of ten or more. The genes are TRBV29-1 and TRBJ2-2, with TRBD2 matching over 9 bases. The germline CDR1 and CDR2 sequences are SQVTM and ANQGSEA. V was clipped by 4 bases and J by 9 bases; unmatched bases: 9. This CDR3 is built from 14 residues. In DNA form, the CDR3 reads TGCAGCGTTGCGACTAGCGGTATCCGCCGGGAGCTGTTTTTT. Translation gives CSVATSGIRRELFF.

The sample holds many counts of this clonotype. The chain joins TRBV6-5 to TRBJ1-2; 7 nucleotides align to TRBD1. Germline assignment: CDR1 MNHEY and CDR2 SVGAGI. With V trimmed by 6 bases and J by 4 bases, 2 bases remained unmatched. The CDR3 is made up of 12 amino acids. The CDR3 sequence: CASRGQPYGYTF. In DNA, the CDR3 is TGTGCCAGCAGGGGACAGCCCTATGGCTACACCTTC.

Concerning this clonotype itself: This clone may be a read error of a much larger clone one base away. The chain employs TRBV29-1 and TRBJ2-5; D is possibly TRBD2 (5 bases). V dropped 8 bases and J dropped 2 bases, with 15 bases sitting between them. The CDR3 consists of 13 residues. Germline lookup yields CDR1 SQVTM and CDR2 ANQGSEA. The CDR3 nucleotides read TGCAGCTCAACAGCCAGGACTCAAGAGACCCAGTACTTC. Translation: CSSTARTQETQYF.

V and J are TRBV5-1 and TRBJ2-2; unclear D gene. Trimming took off 5 bases at V and 6 bases at J, with 14 bases between the two ends. The CDR3 has 14 residues. Germline V gene sequence: CDR1 SGHRS, CDR2 YFSETQ. CDR3 sequence: CASRSASRPGELFF. In DNA form, the CDR3 reads TGCGCCAGCAGGTCGGCTTCAAGGCCCGGGGAGCTGTTTTTT.

This clonotype was detected many times. This chain links TRBV7-9 with TRBJ1-2; a possible D gene is TRBD1 (5 bases). Deletions cut 1 base from V and 2 bases from J, with 11 bases between. This CDR3 comprises 15 residues. The germline gives CDR1 SEHNR, CDR2 FQNEAQ (reference sequence). CDR3 loop: CASSLVGGRNYGYTF. The CDR3 nucleotides read TGTGCCAGCAGCTTAGTCGGGGGTCGGAACTATGGCTACACCTTC.

The CDR3: CSASSGQAKLFF. CDR3 nucleotides: TGCAGTGCTAGCAGCGGCCAAGCGAAACTGTTTTTT. The V call is TRBV20-1, the J call TRBJ1-4; no definite D call. V gave up 3 bases and J gave up 11 bases, with 13 bases separating them. From germline, CDR1 is DFQATT and CDR2 SNEGSKA (reference sequence). The CDR3 covers 12 residues.

This clonotype was observed at least ten times. This chain uses TRBV20-1 with TRBJ2-7, with a tentative D call TRBD1 (5 bases). V was clipped by 6 bases and J by 2 bases, with 14 bases between them. CDR3 length: 13 residues. In germline, CDR1 is DFQATT, CDR2 SNEGSKA (reference sequence). CDR3 amino acids: CSARRQLTYEQYF. The CDR3 nucleotides read TGCAGTGCCCGTCGACAGCTAACCTACGAGCAGTACTTC.

This clonotype was seen repeatedly, ten times or more. J is TRBJ2-5 and V is TRBV5-4, with 10 bases that match TRBD2. This CDR3 is 15 amino acids long. From germline, CDR1 is SGHNT and CDR2 YYREEE (reference sequence). V was clipped by 1 base and J by 1 base; unmatched bases: 1. CDR3 protein: CASSLTSGAQETQYF. CDR3 nucleotide sequence: TGTGCCAGCAGCTTGACTAGCGGGGCCCAAGAGACCCAGTACTTC.

This clonotype was seen once. This chain connects TRBV15 to TRBJ1-2; D remains unclear. V lost 1 base and J 4 bases, leaving 13 bases between the germline ends. The CDR3 is 15 amino acids. Germline V CDR1 and CDR2: LNHNV, YYDKDF (reference sequence). The CDR3 DNA is TGTGCCACCAGCAGAGGACAAAGGACTAGCTATGGCTACACCTTC. The encoded protein is CATSRGQRTSYGYTF. Full variable domain (rest looked up from reference TRBV15 and TRBJ1-2): DAMVIQNPRYQVTQFGKPVTLSCSQTLNHNVMYWYQQKSSQAPKLLFHYYDKDFNNEADTPDNFQSRRPNTSFCFLDIRSPGLGDTAMYLCATSRGQRTSYGYTFGSGTRLTVV.

In its sample, this clonotype was seen many times. This chain links TRBV20-1 with TRBJ1-2, with 7 bases fitting TRBD1. J lost 6 bases, V lost 3 bases, and 16 bases had no gene match. The CDR3 covers 16 residues. The germline V gene has CDR1 DFQATT and CDR2 SNEGSKA (reference sequence). The CDR3 loop is CSASDLSNRGLDGYTF. The DNA for the CDR3 is TGCAGTGCTAGCGACCTCTCGAACAGGGGCCTGGATGGCTACACCTTC.

This chain joins TRBV12-3 or TRBV12-4 and TRBJ2-7; the D gene is possibly TRBD2 (7 bases). This CDR3 has 13 residues. Trimming took off 6 bases at V and 5 bases at J, with 14 bases between the two ends. The CDR3 sequence: CASRLEGGNEQYF. The CDR3 DNA reads TGTGCCAGCAGACTAGAGGGGGGGAACGAGCAGTACTTC.

This clonotype was counted many times. The DNA for the CDR3 is TGTGCCACCATTGTATTGAGGACAGATAGCAATCAGCCCCAGCATTTT. Its protein product is CATIVLRTDSNQPQHF. This chain links TRBV14 with TRBJ1-5, with TRBD1 as a possible D gene (6 bases). This CDR3 contains 16 residues. With 10 bases removed from V and 0 bases from J, the gap between germline ends came to 19 bases. Germline assignment: CDR1 SGHDN and CDR2 FVKESK.

This clonotype was seen repeatedly, ten times or more. The chain combines TRBV10-2 with TRBJ1-1; 7 bases fit TRBD1. Germline V gene data show CDR1 as WSHSY and CDR2 as SAAADI. V trimming: 8 bases; J trimming: 4 bases; junction bases outside the gene matches: 4. This CDR3 is built from 12 residues. CDR3 amino acids: CASQQGSTEAFF. The CDR3 region has the DNA TGCGCCAGCCAACAGGGGAGCACTGAAGCTTTCTTT.

Note on this clonotype: A much larger clone sits a single nucleotide away, making a read error possible. The gene calls are TRBV12-3 or TRBV12-4 and TRBJ1-1; no clear D gene. The CDR3 is 12 residues long. The ends were cut back, 3 bases at V and 6 bases at J, with 8 bases in the middle. CDR3 loop: CASSFRWAEAFF. The CDR3 region has the DNA TGTGCCAGCAGTTTCCGGTGGGCTGAAGCTTTCTTT.

Concerning this clonotype itself: A much larger clone sits a single nucleotide away, making a read error possible. This chain connects TRBV9 to TRBJ2-7, with D possibly matching TRBD2 (5 bases). The germline CDR1 and CDR2 sequences are SGDLS and YYNGEE. The CDR3 spans 11 residues. Trimming pared 4 bases from V and 6 bases from J, leaving 8 bases between. CDR3 in amino acids: CASSCGLEQYF. CDR3 DNA: TGTGCCAGCAGCTGCGGGCTCGAGCAGTACTTC.

This clonotype was detected ten times or more. The chain has TRBV12-3 or TRBV12-4 and TRBJ1-1; D call uncertain. CDR3 size: 13 residues. Trimming removed 7 bases from V and 2 bases from J, with 11 bases in between. The CDR3 DNA sequence: TGTGCCAGCAACCTACAAGCAAACACTGAAGCTTTCTTT. Encoded protein: CASNLQANTEAFF.

The rearrangement joins TRBV28 to TRBJ1-1; TRBD1 might be the D (5 bases). V shed 0 bases and J shed 4 bases, with 9 bases lying between them. The CDR3 is made up of 14 amino acids. Germline V gives CDR1 MDHEN, CDR2 SYDVKM. The CDR3 here is CASSLWGGTTEAFF. DNA of the CDR3: TGTGCCAGCAGTTTATGGGGGGGGACCACTGAAGCTTTCTTT.

This chain uses TRBV10-2 with TRBJ2-7; D is perhaps TRBD1 or TRBD2 (5 bases each). This CDR3 contains 15 residues. Germline V gene sequence: CDR1 WSHSY, CDR2 SAAADI. V was trimmed by 8 bases and J by 3 bases, leaving 20 bases between them. CDR3 coding DNA: TGCGCCAGCCGGAGGACTCCGGGACGGCTCTACGAGCAGTACTTC. Translated, it gives CASRRTPGRLYEQYF.

At least ten counts were recorded for this clonotype. The genes are TRBV7-9 and TRBJ1-2; D ambiguous. This CDR3 has 13 residues. V was clipped by 2 bases and J by 2 bases, with 6 bases between them. Germline-derived CDR1 and CDR2 are SEHNR and FQNEAQ (reference sequence). The CDR3 protein is CASSLHENYGYTF. CDR3 DNA: TGTGCCAGCAGCTTACACGAGAACTATGGCTACACCTTC.